Presented here are 25 T cell receptor beta chains from one specimen sequenced in a study of tumor and adjacent non-tumor tissue in lung cancer. RNA was extracted from bulk tissue without any cell sorting. The library came from three nested PCR rounds adapted from ARM-PCR protocols. A single record per CDR3 protein comes from TCRdb applying MiXCR to the multiplex PCR reads. This sample has about 85,000 distinct CDR3 sequences, with 61% found just once. Sequencing was done on a sample of lung tumor tissue. Source of these receptors: a man in his 70s with non-small cell lung cancer.

The chain is built from TRBV5-4 and TRBJ2-6; no clear D gene. The CDR3 sequence is 15 residues long. The V and J ends lost 0 bases and 4 bases respectively, with 8 bases between them. Germline-derived CDR1 and CDR2 are SGHNT and YYREEE (reference sequence). The CDR3 coding sequence is TGTGCCAGCAGCTTGGGCCTGCAAGGGGCCAACGTCCTGACTTTC. Protein: CASSLGLQGANVLTF.

The chain links TRBV6-2 or TRBV6-3 to TRBJ2-1, with 7 bases lining up with TRBD1. Germline V lookup: CDR1 MNHEY, CDR2 SVGEGT. The length of the CDR3 is 16 residues. The J segment lost 0 bases and the V segment lost 11 bases, leaving 13 bases of the junction unmatched. DNA for the CDR3: TGTGCCGGCGGTTACTCACAGGGGAGCTCCTACAATGAGCAGTTCTTC. Translation: CAGGYSQGSSYNEQFF.

This clonotype was detected only once. One end of the junction fails to match germline, which may point to a read error. V usage is TRBV4-2 and J usage is TRBJ2-1; no reliable D call. Per germline, CDR1 LGHNA and CDR2 YNFKEQ. The CDR3 runs to 16 residues. CDR3 sequence (DNA): TGTGTCAGCAGCTCAATTCACCGGACCAGCGTGTATGAGCAGATCTTC. Protein product: CVSSSIHRTSVYEQIF.

Turning to this clonotype: Given a much more abundant clone one base away, this may be a read error. The chain is built from TRBV29-1 and TRBJ1-1; D is unresolved. CDR3 length: 12 amino acids. Germline CDR1 reads SQVTM; CDR2 reads ANQGSEA. CDR3 loop: CGVGRVNTEAFF. In nucleotides, the CDR3 is TGCGGCGTTGGGCGGGTGAACACTGAAGCTTTCTTT.

Turning to this clonotype: This could be a read error, since a much larger clone is one nucleotide away. The chain links TRBV12-3 or TRBV12-4 to TRBJ2-1; possibly TRBD1 for D (5 bases). CDR3 length: 16 residues. Trimming cost V 5 bases and J 6 bases, with 20 bases left between them. As DNA, the CDR3 is TGTGCCAGCAGTCAGCTGCTTTCTGACAGCATCAATGAGCAGTTCTTC. Its translation is CASSQLLSDSINEQFF.

To note about this clonotype: A read error may be the cause here, since a much bigger clone is one base away. The gene calls are TRBV28 and TRBJ2-2; 9 nucleotides match TRBD2. The V gene's germline CDR1 is MDHEN and CDR2 SYDVKM. V lost 2 bases, J lost 7 bases, and 5 bases stayed unmatched. There are 15 residues in the CDR3. In nucleotides, the CDR3 is TGTGCCAGCAGTTTACCGGGACTAGCCCGCGGGGAGCTGTTTTTT. This codes for CASSLPGLARGELFF.

In its sample, this clonotype was seen a few times. This may be a read error, as it is one base from a much larger clone. This sequence joins TRBV29-1 and TRBJ2-3; D perhaps matches TRBD2 (6 bases). This CDR3 is 15 amino acids long. Germline CDR1 is SQVTM and CDR2 is ANQGSEA. Written as DNA, the CDR3 is TGCAGCGTTGAATTTCTCGAGGAGGGAGTAGATATGCAGTATTTT. It encodes CSVEFLEEGVDMQYF.

This clonotype came up once. One end of the junction fails to match germline, which may point to a read error. This chain joins TRBV4-1 and TRBJ2-1, with D maybe TRBD2 (7 bases). This CDR3 is built from 15 residues. Germline loops: CDR1 MGHRA, CDR2 YSYEKL. The CDR3 sequence: CTSSPPGGARNEQFF. Here the CDR3 DNA reads TGTACCAGCAGTCCCCCGGGGGGCGCAAGGAATGAGCAGTTCTTC.

Note on this clonotype: A much larger clone sits a single nucleotide away, making a read error possible. The chain uses TRBV29-1 and TRBJ2-2; 8 positions agree with TRBD1. The germline gives CDR1 SQVTM, CDR2 ANQGSEA. The CDR3 spans 13 residues. CDR3 DNA sequence: TGCAGCGTCAGGACAGGGAGCACCGGGGAGCTGGTTTTT. Protein product: CSVRTGSTGELVF.

This clonotype was detected ten times or more. CDR3 DNA: TGTGCCATCAGTGAGTCGAGCAAACAGGGGGCGGACTACGAGCAGTACTTC. It specifies CAISESSKQGADYEQYF. The V call is TRBV10-3, the J call TRBJ2-7; 9 nucleotides align to TRBD1. Losses at the gene ends were 0 bases for V and 3 bases for J; bases not matched to a gene: 9. Germline V lookup: CDR1 ENHRY, CDR2 SYGVKD. This CDR3 is 17 amino acids long.

This clonotype came up many times. This rearrangement joins TRBV10-2 to TRBJ2-5, with TRBD2 as a possible D gene (6 bases). The CDR3 is 14 residues long. V lost 7 bases and J 3 bases, leaving 15 bases between the germline ends. Germline V gene data show CDR1 as WSHSY and CDR2 as SAAADI. The CDR3 region is CASNDAGPKETQYF. CDR3 nucleotides: TGCGCCAGCAATGATGCGGGGCCCAAAGAGACCCAGTACTTC.

The chain has TRBV11-1 and TRBJ2-1; D perhaps matches TRBD1 (5 bases). From germline, CDR1 is SGHAT and CDR2 FQDESV (reference sequence). CDR3 size: 16 residues. V gave up 9 bases and J gave up 10 bases, with 28 bases separating them. This chain's CDR3 is CASSQTGAVSRGEQFF. The CDR3 DNA reads as TGTGCCAGTAGTCAAACTGGGGCGGTTAGTCGCGGCGAGCAGTTCTTC.

Points on this clonotype: No conserved phenylalanine or tryptophan is present at the end of the CDR3, so a read error is the likely explanation. CDR3 sequence reads: CASSMGVSGANVLTI. The CDR3 DNA reads as TGTGCCAGTAGTATGGGTGTTAGTGGGGCCAACGTCCTGACTATC. The chain combines TRBV11-1 with TRBJ2-6; D remains unclear. Deletions cut 9 bases from V and 3 bases from J, with 15 bases between. The CDR3 covers 15 residues. Germline assignment: CDR1 SGHAT and CDR2 FQDESV (reference sequence).

Regarding this clonotype: At one end, the junction sequence differs from germline, possibly due to a read error. The chain employs TRBV6-5 and TRBJ2-6, with 7 nucleotides matching TRBD1. The CDR3 is 14 residues long. Germline lookup yields CDR1 MNHEY and CDR2 SVGAGI. The CDR3 is CTSSYRGEANVLTF. The CDR3 DNA reads TGTACCAGTAGTTACAGGGGAGAGGCCAACGTCCTGACTTTC.

A word on this clonotype: The junction departs from the called germline gene at one end, perhaps through a read error. This chain links TRBV11-2 with TRBJ2-2, with 7 bases fitting TRBD1. Germline CDR1 reads SGHAT; CDR2 reads FQNNGV. This CDR3 has 13 residues. The CDR3 nucleotides are TGTGTCAGCAATCCACAGGGGACCCGGGAGCTGTTTTTT. Amino acid sequence: CVSNPQGTRELFF.

Note on this clonotype: A read error may account for a junction end that differs from germline. The chain recombines TRBV29-1 with TRBJ2-7, with unresolved D. This CDR3 spans 11 amino acids. CDR1 and CDR2 from the germline V gene are SQVTM and ANQGSEA. The CDR3 coding sequence is TGCAGCGTTATAGTGGGCTACGAGCAGCACTTC. Residues: CSVIVGYEQHF.

Comments on this clonotype: One end of the junction is discordant with germline, which a read error may explain. This chain connects TRBV5-8 to TRBJ2-1; 11 nucleotides line up with TRBD1. Germline V gene lookup returns CDR1 SGHTS and CDR2 YDEGEE. The CDR3 length is 16 residues. The DNA for the CDR3 is TGTGTCAGCAGCTTCGGGACAGGGGGCTCCTACAATGAGCAGTTCTTC. Residues: CVSSFGTGGSYNEQFF.

Points on this clonotype: Being one base from a much bigger clone, this may be a read error. The chain employs TRBV6-5 and TRBJ2-3; 10 nucleotides align to TRBD2. CDR3 length: 17 amino acids. CDR1 and CDR2 from the germline V gene are MNHEY and SVGAGI. CDR3 DNA sequence: TGTTCCAGCAGGGGGGAAACAGCGGGGGGGCAGAGAGATACGCAGTATTTT. Translation: CSSRGETAGGQRDTQYF.

To note about this clonotype: At one end, the junction sequence differs from germline, possibly due to a read error. The chain uses TRBV14 and TRBJ2-7; D is undetermined. CDR3 size: 14 residues. CDR1 and CDR2 from the germline V gene are SGHDN and FVKESK. CDR3 in amino acids: CASSQVFPSYERYF. CDR3 nucleotides: TGTGCCAGTAGCCAAGTCTTCCCCTCCTACGAGCGGTACTTC.

Notes on this clonotype: One end of the junction fails to match germline, which may point to a read error. The gene calls are TRBV28 and TRBJ2-7; unclear D gene. CDR1 MDHEN and CDR2 SYDVKM come from the germline V gene. The CDR3 totals 12 residues. The CDR3 sequence is CASSFSVYEHYF. The CDR3 DNA is TGTGCCAGCAGTTTTTCGGTCTACGAGCACTACTTC.

This clonotype was recorded many times. V usage is TRBV29-1 and J usage is TRBJ2-3; TRBD1 agrees at 7 bases. Germline assignment: CDR1 SQVTM and CDR2 ANQGSEA. The CDR3 length is 14 residues. The J segment lost 6 bases and the V segment lost 7 bases, leaving 13 bases of the junction unmatched. This CDR3 is CSAGGAGGSDTQYF. In DNA, the CDR3 is TGCAGCGCCGGTGGGGCAGGGGGTAGTGATACGCAGTATTTT.

A few counts support this clonotype. Just one base apart from a much larger clone, this may be a read error. The CDR3 does not end in the conserved phenylalanine or tryptophan, so this is likely a read error. V and J are TRBV29-1 and TRBJ1-1, with a possible D match to TRBD1 (5 bases). Germline V gives CDR1 SQVTM, CDR2 ANQGSEA. CDR3 length equals 13 residues. The V end was cut by 4 bases, the J end by 1 base, with 10 bases between. The CDR3 DNA reads TGCAGCGTTGTCGGGGGAGCGAACACTGAAGCTTTCTCT. This sequence encodes CSVVGGANTEAFS.

The rearrangement links TRBV7-9 to TRBJ2-1; TRBD2 is a possible D gene (6 bases). The germline V gene encodes CDR1 SEHNR and CDR2 FQNEAQ (reference sequence). The CDR3 totals 12 residues. V lost 3 bases and J lost 15, with 15 bases in between. CDR3 amino acids: CASSLPADSGFF. CDR3 in DNA: TGTGCCAGCAGCTTGCCTGCAGATAGCGGGTTCTTC.

On this clonotype: A clone one base away is much larger, so this may be a read error. The chain couples TRBV5-1 to TRBJ2-5; perhaps TRBD1 as D (5 bases). Germline V gene sequence: CDR1 SGHRS, CDR2 YFSETQ. The CDR3 loop spans 13 amino acids. The V end lost 4 bases, the J end lost 5 bases, and 12 bases lay between the germline ends. CDR3 nucleotides: TGCGCCAGCAGCGTAGGGGTGGATGAGACCCAGTACTTC. As protein: CASSVGVDETQYF.

Turning to this clonotype: This may be a read error, as it is one base from a much larger clone. This sequence joins TRBV5-1 and TRBJ2-3; the D is unclear. V lost 7 bases, J lost 4 bases, and 13 bases lay in between. The CDR3 is made up of 13 amino acids. Per germline, CDR1 SGHRS and CDR2 YFSETQ. In nucleotides, the CDR3 is TGCGCCAGCGGCCGGGCACGCGCAGATACGCAGTATTTT. Amino acids: CASGRARADTQYF.